This TCR beta chain is drawn from a study of blood T cells in healthy people across ages. Study results and caveats: Because donor CMV status was unknown, expanded clonotype changes were possibly confounded.

This CDR3 spans 15 amino acids. A remark on this clonotype: Antigen: not known. This could be a read error, since a much larger clone is one nucleotide away.

Alongside a J-beta primer mix, a sample-barcoded 5' primer served in a second PCR lasting about 7 to 11 cycles. Every single cDNA molecule received a tag from a template-switch adaptor with 12 random nucleotides. TCRdb ran MiXCR on the 5' RACE reads and lists one entry per CDR3 protein. The table records some 900,000 distinct CDR3 sequences, 25% to 35% of them present only once. The receptor was isolated from an elderly woman in good health. The rearrangement uses TRBV12-3 or TRBV12-4 and TRBJ1-5, with a weak D call TRBD1 (6 bases). Sequenced input: blood. CDR3 in amino acids: CASRERGAGNQPRHF. The CDR3 nucleotides are TGTGCCAGCAGGGAGCGGGGGGCAGGCAATCAGCCCCGGCATTTT.